This T cell receptor (beta chain) came from a study of T cell repertoires in breast cancer. Background on the study: Breast cancer patients gave tumors, lymph nodes and blood; healthy donors gave blood. The approximately 19 tumors were mostly ER+/PR+. Regarding the study as a whole: Genuine antitumor clones may have been lost with singletons or partial tumor sampling.

Comment on this clonotype: Its antigen is as yet unknown.

Germline CDR1 and CDR2: SGHRS and YFSETQ. The CDR3 length is 12 residues. Unpaired genes were suppressed by blocking oligonucleotides during a second nested PCR. Emulsion RT-PCR used about 5,000-270,000 T cells and C-region, Stepout, V-region primers. TCRdb analysed the emulsion pairing reads with MiXCR anew, one entry per CDR3 protein. This sample carries some 120 distinct CDR3 sequences, 30% to 45% of them seen once, and the ten largest clones take roughly 85%. Primers covering all TCR V genes were used in emulsion RT-PCR on CD8+ T cells. This sequence originates from a pool of human donors with breast cancer or a healthy control (not recorded which). V and J are TRBV5-1 and TRBJ2-3, with D possibly matching TRBD1 (6 bases). Specimen: CD8+ T cells. CDR3: CATSGELDKKYF. CDR3 coding DNA: TGCGCAACCTCAGGGGAGTTAGATAAGAAGTATTTT.